The clone carrying this TCR beta chain occurred a few times. Its antigen is unknown. The data originate from a study of T-cell reconstitution after alpha-beta-depleted transplantation in children. General study findings and limits: Surviving recipient T cells and thymic progenitors accounted for the high day-60 TCRbeta diversity observed in some patients. Reportedly, only several hundred clones from non-depleted graft cells drove alpha-beta T-cell counts at about two months.

The TCRbeta library incorporated unique molecular identifiers. TCRdb reprocessed the PCR reads with MiXCR, giving one entry per CDR3 protein. Altogether approximately 800,000 distinct CDR3 sequences are present, around 15% being singletons, with the ten largest covering approximately 5%. CDR3 size: 15 residues. CDR1 and CDR2 (germline): SEHNR, FQNEAQ (reference sequence). With 5 bases clipped from V and 5 bases from J, the junction kept 9 bases outside the gene matches. V usage is TRBV7-9 and J usage is TRBJ2-7; 10 positions agree with TRBD2. Sequences were derived from PBMCs, mostly from graft donor cells, sampled 360 days after TCRalphabeta/CD19-depleted stem cell transplant. This clonotype was sampled from a male patient younger than 18 who had a stem cell transplant for acute lymphoblastic leukemia, so the T cells may come from the graft donor. As DNA, the CDR3 is TGTGCCAGCAGCCCACGGACTAGCGGCAGGGACGAGCAGTACTTC. Residues: CASSPRTSGRDEQYF.